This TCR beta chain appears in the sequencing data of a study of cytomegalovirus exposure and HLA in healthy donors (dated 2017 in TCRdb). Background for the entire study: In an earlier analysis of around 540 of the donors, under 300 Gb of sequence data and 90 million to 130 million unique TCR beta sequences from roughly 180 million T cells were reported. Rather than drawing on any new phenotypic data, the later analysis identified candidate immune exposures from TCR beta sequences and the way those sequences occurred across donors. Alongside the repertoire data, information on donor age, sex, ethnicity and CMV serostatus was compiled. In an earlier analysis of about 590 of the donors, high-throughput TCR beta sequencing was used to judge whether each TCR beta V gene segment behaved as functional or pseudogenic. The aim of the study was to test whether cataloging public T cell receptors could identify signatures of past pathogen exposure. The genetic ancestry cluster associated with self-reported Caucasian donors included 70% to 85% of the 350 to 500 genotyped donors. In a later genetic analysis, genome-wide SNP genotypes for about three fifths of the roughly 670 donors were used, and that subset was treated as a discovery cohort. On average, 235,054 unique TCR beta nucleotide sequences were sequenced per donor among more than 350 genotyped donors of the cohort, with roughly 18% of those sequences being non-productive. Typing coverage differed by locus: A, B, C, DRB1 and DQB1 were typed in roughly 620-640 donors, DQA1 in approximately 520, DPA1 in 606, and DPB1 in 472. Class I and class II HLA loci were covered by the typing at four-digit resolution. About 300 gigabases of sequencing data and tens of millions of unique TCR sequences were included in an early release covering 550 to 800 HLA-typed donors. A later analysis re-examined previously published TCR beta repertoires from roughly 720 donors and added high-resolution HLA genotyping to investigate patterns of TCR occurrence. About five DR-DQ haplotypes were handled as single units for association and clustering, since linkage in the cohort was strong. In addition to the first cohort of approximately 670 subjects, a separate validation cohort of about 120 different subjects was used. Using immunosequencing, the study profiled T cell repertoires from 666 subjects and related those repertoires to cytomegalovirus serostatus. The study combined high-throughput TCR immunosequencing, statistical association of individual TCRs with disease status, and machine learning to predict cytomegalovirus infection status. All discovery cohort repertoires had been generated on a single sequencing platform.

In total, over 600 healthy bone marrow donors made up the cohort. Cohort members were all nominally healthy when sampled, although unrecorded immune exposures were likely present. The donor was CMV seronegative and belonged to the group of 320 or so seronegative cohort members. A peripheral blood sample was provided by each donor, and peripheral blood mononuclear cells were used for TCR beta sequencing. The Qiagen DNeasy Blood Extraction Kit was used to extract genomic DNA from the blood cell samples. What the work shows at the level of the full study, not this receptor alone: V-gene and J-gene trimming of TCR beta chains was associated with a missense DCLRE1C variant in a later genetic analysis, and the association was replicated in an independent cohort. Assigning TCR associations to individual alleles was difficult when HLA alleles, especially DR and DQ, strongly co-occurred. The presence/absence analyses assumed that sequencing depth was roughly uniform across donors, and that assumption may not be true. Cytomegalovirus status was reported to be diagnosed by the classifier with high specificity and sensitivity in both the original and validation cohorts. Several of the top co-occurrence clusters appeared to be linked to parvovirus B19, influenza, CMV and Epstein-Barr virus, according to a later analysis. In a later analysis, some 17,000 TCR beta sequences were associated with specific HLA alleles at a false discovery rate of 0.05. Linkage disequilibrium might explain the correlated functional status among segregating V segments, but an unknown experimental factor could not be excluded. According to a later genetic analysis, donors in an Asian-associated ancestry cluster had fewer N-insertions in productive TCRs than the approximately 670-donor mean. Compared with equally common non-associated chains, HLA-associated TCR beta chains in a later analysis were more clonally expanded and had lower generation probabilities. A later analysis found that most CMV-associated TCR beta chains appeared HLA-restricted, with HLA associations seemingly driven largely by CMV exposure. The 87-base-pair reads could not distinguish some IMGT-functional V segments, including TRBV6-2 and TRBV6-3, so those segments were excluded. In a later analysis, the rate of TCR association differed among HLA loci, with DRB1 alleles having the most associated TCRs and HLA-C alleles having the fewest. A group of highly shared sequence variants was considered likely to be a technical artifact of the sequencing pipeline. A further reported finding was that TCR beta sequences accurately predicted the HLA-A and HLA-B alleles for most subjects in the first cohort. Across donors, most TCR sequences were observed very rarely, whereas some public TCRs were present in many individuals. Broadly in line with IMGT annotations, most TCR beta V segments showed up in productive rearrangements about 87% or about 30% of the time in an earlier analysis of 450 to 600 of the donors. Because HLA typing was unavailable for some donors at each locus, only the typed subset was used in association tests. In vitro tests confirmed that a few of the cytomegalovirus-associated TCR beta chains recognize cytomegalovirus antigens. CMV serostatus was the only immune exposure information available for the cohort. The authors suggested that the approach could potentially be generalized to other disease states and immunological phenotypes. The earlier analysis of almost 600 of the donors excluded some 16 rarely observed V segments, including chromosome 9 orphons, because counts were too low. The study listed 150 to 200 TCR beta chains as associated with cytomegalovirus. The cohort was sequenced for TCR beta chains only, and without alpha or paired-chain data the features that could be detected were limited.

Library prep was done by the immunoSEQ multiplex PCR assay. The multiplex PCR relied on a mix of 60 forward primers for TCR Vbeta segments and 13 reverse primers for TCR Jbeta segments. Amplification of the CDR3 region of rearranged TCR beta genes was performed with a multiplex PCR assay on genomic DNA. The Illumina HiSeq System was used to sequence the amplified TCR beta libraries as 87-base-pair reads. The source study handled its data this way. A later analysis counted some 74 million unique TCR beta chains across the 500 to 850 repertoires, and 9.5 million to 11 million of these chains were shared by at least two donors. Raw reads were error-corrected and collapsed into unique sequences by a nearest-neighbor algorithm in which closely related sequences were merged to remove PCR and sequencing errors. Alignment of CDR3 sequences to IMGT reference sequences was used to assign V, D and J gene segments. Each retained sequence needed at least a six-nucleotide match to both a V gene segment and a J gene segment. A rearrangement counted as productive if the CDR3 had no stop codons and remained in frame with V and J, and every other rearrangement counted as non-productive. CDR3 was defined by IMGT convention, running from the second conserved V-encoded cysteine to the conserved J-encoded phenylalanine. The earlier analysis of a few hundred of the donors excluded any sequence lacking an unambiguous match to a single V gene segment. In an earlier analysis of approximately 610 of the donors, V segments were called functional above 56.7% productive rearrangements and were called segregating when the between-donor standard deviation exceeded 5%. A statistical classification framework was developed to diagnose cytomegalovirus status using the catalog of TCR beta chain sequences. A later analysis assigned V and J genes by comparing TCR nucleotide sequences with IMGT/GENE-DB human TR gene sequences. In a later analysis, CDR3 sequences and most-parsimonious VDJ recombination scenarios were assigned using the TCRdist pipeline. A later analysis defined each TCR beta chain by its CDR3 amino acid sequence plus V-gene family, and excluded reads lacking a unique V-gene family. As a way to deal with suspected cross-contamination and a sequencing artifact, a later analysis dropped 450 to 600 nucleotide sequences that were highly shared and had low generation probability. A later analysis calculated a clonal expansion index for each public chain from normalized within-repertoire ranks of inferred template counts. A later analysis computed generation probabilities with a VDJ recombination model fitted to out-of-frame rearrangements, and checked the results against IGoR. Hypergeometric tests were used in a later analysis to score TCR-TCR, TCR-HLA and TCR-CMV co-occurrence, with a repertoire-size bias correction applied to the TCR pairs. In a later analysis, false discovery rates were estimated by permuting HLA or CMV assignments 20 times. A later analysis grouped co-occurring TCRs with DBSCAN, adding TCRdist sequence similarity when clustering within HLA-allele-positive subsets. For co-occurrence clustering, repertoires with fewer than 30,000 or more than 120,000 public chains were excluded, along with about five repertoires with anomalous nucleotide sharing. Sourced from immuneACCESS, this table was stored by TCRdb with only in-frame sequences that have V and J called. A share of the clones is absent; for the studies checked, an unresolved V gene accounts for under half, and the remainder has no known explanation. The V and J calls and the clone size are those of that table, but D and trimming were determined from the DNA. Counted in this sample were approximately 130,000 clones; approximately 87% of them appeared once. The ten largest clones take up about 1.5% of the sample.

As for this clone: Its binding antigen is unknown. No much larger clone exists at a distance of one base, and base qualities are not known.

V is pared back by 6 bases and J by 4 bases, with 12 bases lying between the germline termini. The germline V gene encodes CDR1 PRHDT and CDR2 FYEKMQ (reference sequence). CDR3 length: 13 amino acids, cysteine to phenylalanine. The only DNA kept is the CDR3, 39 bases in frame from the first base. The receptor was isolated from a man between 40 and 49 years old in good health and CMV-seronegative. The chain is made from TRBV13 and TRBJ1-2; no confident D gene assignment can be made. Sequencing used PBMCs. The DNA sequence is TGTGCCAGCAGTTCCCCCGCGGGCTATGGCTACACCTTC. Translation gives CASSSPAGYGYTF.